This T cell receptor (beta chain) was obtained from a study of OX40 agonist ivuxolimab in advanced cancers. In the study overall: Patients were dosed with the agonistic anti-OX40 (CD134) antibody ivuxolimab. Findings of the study overall: Specificity for antigen went undetermined in the expanded peripheral T cells.

Here immunoSEQ multiplex PCR was the method, and the copy in TCRdb shows in-frame clones only, minus some. The data contain over 45,000 clones, about 80% of them singletons. Germline CDR1 MNHNS, CDR2 SASEGT. The CDR3 sequence is 12 residues long. V gave up 8 bases and J gave up 6 bases, with 14 bases separating them. With regard to this clone: Its antigen is not identified.

The TCR was taken from an adult with an advanced solid tumor such as melanoma, head and neck, liver or kidney cancer. The chain couples TRBV6-1 to TRBJ2-7; D is possibly TRBD1 (5 bases). Sequences were derived from CD4+ or CD8+ T cells sorted from blood, sampled in a trial of the OX40 agonist ivuxolimab. The CDR3 protein is CASGFTGLEQYF. CDR3 in DNA: TGTGCCAGCGGTTTTACAGGTCTCGAGCAGTACTTC.